This T cell receptor beta chain was profiled in a study of regulatory T cells in long-lasting Graves disease. CDR3 length: 15 amino acids. The germline V and J ends were trimmed by 9 bases and 2 bases, with 19 bases remaining between them. Germline V lookup: CDR1 LGHDT, CDR2 YNNKEL (reference sequence). This clonotype was detected ten times or more. HTBI primers from iRepertoire and Arm-PCR of CDR3 regions yielded the TCR beta libraries. Each CDR3 protein is one row after TCRdb ran MiXCR on the multiplex PCR reads. This table has approximately 490,000 distinct CDR3 sequences, around 15% appearing once. Time point given: newly diagnosed GD, antithyroid drugs for less than 3 months. PBMC-derived RNA was used for the TCR library. These data are also associated with another study on T cells in Graves' hyperthyroidism and ophthalmopathy. From that paper: First-round RT-PCR targeting the TCR CDR3 was performed with the HTBI primer set.

The gene calls are TRBV3-1 and TRBJ2-5, with D maybe TRBD2 (6 bases). This sequence originates from a man aged 35 to 55 with Graves disease. The sequencing here drew on peripheral blood mononuclear cells (PBMCs), taken at new diagnosis, from a patient treated with antithyroid drugs. The CDR3 here is CASQPFGSGQETQYF. The DNA for the CDR3 is TGTGCCAGTCAGCCGTTTGGTAGCGGTCAAGAGACCCAGTACTTC.